Each of the 8 T cell receptor beta chains below was sequenced from the same sample in a study of T-cell reconstitution after alpha-beta-depleted transplantation in children. Preparation of the TCRbeta library involved a method that used unique molecular identifiers. One entry per CDR3 protein results from TCRdb running MiXCR on the PCR reads. The profile shows 15,000 to 20,000 distinct CDR3 sequences, 9.5% to 15% of them singletons. Specimen: PBMCs, mostly from graft donor cells, collected 180 days after TCRalphabeta/CD19-depleted stem cell transplant. Receptors were obtained from a boy younger than two who had a stem cell transplant for Wiskott-Aldrich syndrome, so the T cells may come from the graft donor.

The rearrangement uses TRBV6-5 and TRBJ2-7; 11 bases are shared with TRBD2. The CDR3 loop spans 17 amino acids. Germline lookup yields CDR1 MNHEY and CDR2 SVGAGI. After removal of 4 bases from V and 3 bases from J, the junction contained 11 bases not matched to a gene. Written as DNA, the CDR3 is TGTGCCAGCAGTTCATTCCGGACTAGCGGGCACTACTACGAGCAGTACTTC. Translated, it gives CASSSFRTSGHYYEQYF.

The chain carries TRBV2 and TRBJ1-1, with a possible D match to TRBD1 (5 bases). CDR3 length: 13 residues. Germline CDR1 and CDR2: SNHLY and FYNNEI. Trimming cost V 2 bases and J 6 bases, with 10 bases left between them. CDR3 nucleotide sequence: TGTGCCAGCAGTGAACAGGCGGGGGCTGAAGCTTTCTTT. Protein: CASSEQAGAEAFF.

This clonotype counts as medium-sized (0.01 to 0.1%). The rearrangement links TRBV7-6 to TRBJ2-1; D unresolved. CDR1 and CDR2 (germline): SGHVS, FNYEAQ. Deletions cut 2 bases from V and 0 bases from J, with 8 bases between. The length of the CDR3 is 15 residues. The CDR3: CASSLLLSSYNEQFF. The DNA for the CDR3 is TGTGCCAGCAGCTTATTACTAAGCTCCTACAATGAGCAGTTCTTC.

The V and J genes are TRBV3-1 and TRBJ2-7; D is unclear. V was clipped by 2 bases and J by 1 base, with 6 bases between them. The CDR3 runs to 13 residues. Germline values: CDR1 LGHDT, CDR2 YNNKEL (reference sequence). This CDR3 reads CASSQQWSYEQYF. The CDR3 region has the DNA TGTGCCAGCAGCCAACAGTGGTCCTACGAGCAGTACTTC.

This clonotype has more than one count but fewer than ten. V usage is TRBV4-2 and J usage is TRBJ2-7, with TRBD2 matching 11 bases. V was pared by 0 bases and J by 3 bases, with 7 bases of the junction left unmatched. The CDR3 loop spans 17 amino acids. From germline, CDR1 is LGHNA and CDR2 YNFKEQ. The CDR3 protein is CASSQDLLAGGLYEQYF. CDR3 coding DNA: TGTGCCAGCAGCCAAGATCTCCTAGCGGGAGGCCTCTACGAGCAGTACTTC.

This clonotype was found many times. The CDR3: CASSSSAWFVPNTEAFF. The CDR3 nucleotides are TGTGCCAGCAGTTCCTCCGCCTGGTTCGTTCCGAACACTGAAGCTTTCTTT. The chain couples TRBV27 to TRBJ1-1; D is unclear. Germline values: CDR1 MNHEY, CDR2 SMNVEV (reference sequence). The CDR3 has 17 amino acids. Trimming took off 4 bases at V and 1 base at J, with 19 bases between the two ends.

This clonotype was seen repeatedly, ten times or more. V gene TRBV7-2 combines with J gene TRBJ2-3; D gene uncertain. The CDR3 sequence is 11 residues long. The germline CDR1 and CDR2 sequences are SGHTA and FQGNSA. Trimming pared 2 bases from V and 5 bases from J, leaving 2 bases between. For the CDR3, the DNA is TGTGCCAGCAGCTTAATAGATACGCAGTATTTT. Encoded protein: CASSLIDTQYF.

This clonotype was counted only a few times. The rearrangement links TRBV3-1 to TRBJ2-5, with TRBD2 identical over 7 bases. Germline CDR1 LGHDT, CDR2 YNNKEL (reference sequence). Germline trimming cut 3 bases from V and 5 bases from J; bases unmatched to any gene: 0. There are 12 residues in the CDR3. The CDR3 coding sequence is TGTGCCAGCAGCCAGGGGGGGGAGACCCAGTACTTC. It is translated as CASSQGGETQYF.